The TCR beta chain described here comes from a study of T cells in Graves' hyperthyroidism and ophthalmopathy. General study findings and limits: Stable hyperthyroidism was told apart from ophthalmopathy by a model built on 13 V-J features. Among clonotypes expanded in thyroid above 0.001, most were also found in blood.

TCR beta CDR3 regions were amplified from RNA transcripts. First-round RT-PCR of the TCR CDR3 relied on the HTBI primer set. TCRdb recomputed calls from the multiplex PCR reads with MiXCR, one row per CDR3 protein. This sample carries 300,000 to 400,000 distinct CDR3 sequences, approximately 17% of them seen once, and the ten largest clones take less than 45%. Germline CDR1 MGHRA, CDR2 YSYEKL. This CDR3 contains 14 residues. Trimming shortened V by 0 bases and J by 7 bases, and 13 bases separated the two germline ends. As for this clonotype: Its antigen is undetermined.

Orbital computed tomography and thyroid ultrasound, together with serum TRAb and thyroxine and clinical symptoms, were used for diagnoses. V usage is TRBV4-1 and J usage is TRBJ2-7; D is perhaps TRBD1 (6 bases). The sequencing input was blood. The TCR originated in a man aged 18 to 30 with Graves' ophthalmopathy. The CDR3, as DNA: TGCGCCAGCAGCCAAGAACAGGGTTCCCGGGAGCAGTACTTC. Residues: CASSQEQGSREQYF.